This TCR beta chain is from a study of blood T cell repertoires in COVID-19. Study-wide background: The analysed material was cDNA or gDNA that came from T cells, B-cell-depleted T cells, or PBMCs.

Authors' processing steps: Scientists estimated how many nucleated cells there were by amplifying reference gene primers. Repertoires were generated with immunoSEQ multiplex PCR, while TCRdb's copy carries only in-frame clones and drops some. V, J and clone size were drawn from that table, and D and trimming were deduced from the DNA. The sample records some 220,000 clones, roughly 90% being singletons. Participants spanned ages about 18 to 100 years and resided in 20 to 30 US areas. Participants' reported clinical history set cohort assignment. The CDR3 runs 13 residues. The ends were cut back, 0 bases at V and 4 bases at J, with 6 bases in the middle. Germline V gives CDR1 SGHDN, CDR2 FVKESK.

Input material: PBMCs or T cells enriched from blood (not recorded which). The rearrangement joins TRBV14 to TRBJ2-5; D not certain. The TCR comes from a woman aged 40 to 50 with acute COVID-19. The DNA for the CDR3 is TGTGCCAGCAGCCAAGATCTTCGAGAGACCCAGTACTTC. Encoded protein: CASSQDLRETQYF.